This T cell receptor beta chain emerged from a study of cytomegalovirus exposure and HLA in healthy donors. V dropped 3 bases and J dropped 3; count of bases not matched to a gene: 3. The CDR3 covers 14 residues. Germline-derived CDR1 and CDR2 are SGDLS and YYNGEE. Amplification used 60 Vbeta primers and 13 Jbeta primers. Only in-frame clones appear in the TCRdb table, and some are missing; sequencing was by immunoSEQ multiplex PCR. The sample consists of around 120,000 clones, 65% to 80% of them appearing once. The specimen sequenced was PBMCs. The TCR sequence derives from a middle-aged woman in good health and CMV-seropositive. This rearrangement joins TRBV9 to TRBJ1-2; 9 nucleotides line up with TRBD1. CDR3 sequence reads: CASSGGQGDYGYTF. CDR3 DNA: TGTGCCAGCAGCGGGGGACAGGGCGACTATGGCTACACCTTC. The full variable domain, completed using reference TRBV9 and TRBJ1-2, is DSGVTQTPKHLITATGQRVTLRCSPRSGDLSVYWYQQSLDQGLQFLIQYYNGEERAKGNILERFSAQQFPDLHSELNLSSLELGDSALYFCASSGGQGDYGYTFGSGTRLTVV.